This T cell receptor beta chain was sequenced during a study of CD8 T cells in ankylosing spondylitis. As regards this clonotype: Its antigen remains unidentified.

General observations from the study: Some motif variants were previously reported in reactive arthritis synovial fluid and blood. A motif in TCR beta, a set of eight highly homologous variants, appeared characteristic of ankylosing spondylitis blood. As for the disease-linked clones, they showed a CD8+ phenotype and occurred at relatively low frequencies in peripheral blood.

This CDR3 has 14 amino acids. Trimming took 7 bases from V and 2 from J, leaving 15 bases between them. CDR1 and CDR2 from the germline V gene are SNHLY and FYNNEI. TCRdb independently ran MiXCR on the 5' RACE reads; one entry per CDR3 protein. The sample lists fewer than 130,000 distinct CDR3 sequences; 24% were seen once. The source material was synovial fluid, either unsorted or a sorted T cell fraction (not recorded which). The TCR was taken from a male donor with ankylosing spondylitis. J is TRBJ2-7 and V is TRBV2; no clear D gene. The CDR3 DNA sequence: TGTGCCAGCACCTCCGGACGGAGAACCTACGAGCAGTACTTC. As protein: CASTSGRRTYEQYF. Drawing the rest from reference TRBV2 and TRBJ2-7, the complete variable domain is EPEVTQTPSHQVTQMGQEVILRCVPISNHLYFYWYRQILGQKVEFLVSFYNNEISEKSEIFDDQFSVERPDGSNFTLKIRSTKLEDSAMYFCASTSGRRTYEQYFGPGTRLTVT.